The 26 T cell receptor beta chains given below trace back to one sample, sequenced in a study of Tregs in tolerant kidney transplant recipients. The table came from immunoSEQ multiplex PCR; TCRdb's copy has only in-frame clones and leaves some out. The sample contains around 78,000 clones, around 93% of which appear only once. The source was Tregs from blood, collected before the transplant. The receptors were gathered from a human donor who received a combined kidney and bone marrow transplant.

The CDR3 here is CAIKSGANTGELFF. In nucleotides, the CDR3 is TGTGCCATCAAAAGCGGAGCGAACACCGGGGAGCTGTTTTTT. The V call is TRBV10-3, the J call TRBJ2-2; D is perhaps TRBD2 (5 bases). Germline CDR1 ENHRY, CDR2 SYGVKD. The V and J ends lost 7 bases and 0 bases respectively, with 9 bases between them. The CDR3 sequence is 14 residues long.

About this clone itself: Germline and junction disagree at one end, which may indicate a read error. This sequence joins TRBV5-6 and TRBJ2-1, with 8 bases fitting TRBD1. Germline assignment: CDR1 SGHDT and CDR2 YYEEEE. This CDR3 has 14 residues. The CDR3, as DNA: TGTGCCAGCAGCTGGGGACAGGCCTACTATGAGCAGTTCTTC. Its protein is CASSWGQAYYEQFF.

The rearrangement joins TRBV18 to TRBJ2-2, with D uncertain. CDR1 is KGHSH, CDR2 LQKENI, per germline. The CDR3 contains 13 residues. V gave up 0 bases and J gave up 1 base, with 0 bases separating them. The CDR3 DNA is TGTGCCAGCTCACCACCGAACACCGGGGAGCTGTTTTTT. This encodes CASSPPNTGELFF.

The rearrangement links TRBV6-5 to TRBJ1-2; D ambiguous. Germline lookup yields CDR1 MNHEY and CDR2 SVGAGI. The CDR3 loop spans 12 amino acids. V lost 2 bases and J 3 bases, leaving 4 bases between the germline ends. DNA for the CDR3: TGTGCCAGCAGTTACGGCCACTATGGCTACACCTTC. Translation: CASSYGHYGYTF.

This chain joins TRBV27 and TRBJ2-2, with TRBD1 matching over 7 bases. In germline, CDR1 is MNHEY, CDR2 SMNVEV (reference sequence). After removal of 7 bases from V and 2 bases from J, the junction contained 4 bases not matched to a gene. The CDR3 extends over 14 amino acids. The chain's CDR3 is CASKDRSNTGELFF. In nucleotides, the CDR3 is TGTGCCAGCAAGGACAGGAGTAACACCGGGGAGCTGTTTTTT.

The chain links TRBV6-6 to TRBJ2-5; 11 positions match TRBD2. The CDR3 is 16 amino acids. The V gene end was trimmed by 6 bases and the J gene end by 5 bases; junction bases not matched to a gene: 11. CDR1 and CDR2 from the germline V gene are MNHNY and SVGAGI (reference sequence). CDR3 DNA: TGTGCCAGCAGCGCGGCCGGACTAGCGGGCCGGGAGACCCAGTACTTC. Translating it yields CASSAAGLAGRETQYF.

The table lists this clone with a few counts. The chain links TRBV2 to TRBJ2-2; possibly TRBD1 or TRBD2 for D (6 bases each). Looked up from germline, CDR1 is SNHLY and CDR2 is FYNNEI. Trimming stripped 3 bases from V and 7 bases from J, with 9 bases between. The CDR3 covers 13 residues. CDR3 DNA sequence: TGTGCCAGCAGTGACGGGGGCGGCGGGGAGCTGTTTTTT. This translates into CASSDGGGGELFF.

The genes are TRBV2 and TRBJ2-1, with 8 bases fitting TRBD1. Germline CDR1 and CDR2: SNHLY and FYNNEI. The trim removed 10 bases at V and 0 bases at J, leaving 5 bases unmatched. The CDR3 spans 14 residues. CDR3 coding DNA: TGTGCCACCCGACAGGGGAGCTCCTACAATGAGCAGTTCTTC. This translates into CATRQGSSYNEQFF. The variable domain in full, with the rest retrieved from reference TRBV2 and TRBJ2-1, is EPEVTQTPSHQVTQMGQEVILRCVPISNHLYFYWYRQILGQKVEFLVSFYNNEISEKSEIFDDQFSVERPDGSNFTLKIRSTKLEDSAMYFCATRQGSSYNEQFFGPGTRLTVL.

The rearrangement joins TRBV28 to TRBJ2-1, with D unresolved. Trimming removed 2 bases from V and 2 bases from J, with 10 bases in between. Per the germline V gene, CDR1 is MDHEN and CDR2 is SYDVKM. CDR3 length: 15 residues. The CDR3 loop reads CASSLGKMPYNEQFF. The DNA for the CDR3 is TGTGCCAGCAGTTTAGGGAAGATGCCCTACAATGAGCAGTTCTTC.

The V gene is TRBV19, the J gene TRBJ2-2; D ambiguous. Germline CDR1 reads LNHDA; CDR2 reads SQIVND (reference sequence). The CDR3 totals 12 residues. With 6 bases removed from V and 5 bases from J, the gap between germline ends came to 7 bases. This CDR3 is CASSPRTGELFF. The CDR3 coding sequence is TGTGCCAGTAGCCCTAGAACCGGGGAGCTGTTTTTT.

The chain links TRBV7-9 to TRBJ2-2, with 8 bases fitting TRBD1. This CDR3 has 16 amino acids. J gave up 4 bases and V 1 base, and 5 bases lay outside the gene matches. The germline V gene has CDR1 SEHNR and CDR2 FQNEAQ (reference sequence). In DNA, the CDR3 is TGTGCCAGCAGCTTAGGGACAGGGAAAGGCACCGGGGAGCTGTTTTTT. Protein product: CASSLGTGKGTGELFF.

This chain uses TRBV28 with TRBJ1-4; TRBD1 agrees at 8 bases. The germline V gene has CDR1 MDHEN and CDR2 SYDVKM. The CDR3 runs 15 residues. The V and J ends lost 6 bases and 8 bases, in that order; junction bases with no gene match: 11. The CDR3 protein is CASSLRTGSEEKLFF. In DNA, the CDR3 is TGTGCCAGCAGCCTTAGGACAGGGTCGGAGGAAAAACTGTTTTTT.

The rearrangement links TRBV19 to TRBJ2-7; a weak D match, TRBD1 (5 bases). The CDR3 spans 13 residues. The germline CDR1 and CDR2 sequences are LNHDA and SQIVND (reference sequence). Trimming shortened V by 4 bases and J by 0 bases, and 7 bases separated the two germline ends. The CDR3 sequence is CASSKDTSYEQYF. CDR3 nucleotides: TGTGCCAGTAGTAAGGACACCTCCTACGAGCAGTACTTC.

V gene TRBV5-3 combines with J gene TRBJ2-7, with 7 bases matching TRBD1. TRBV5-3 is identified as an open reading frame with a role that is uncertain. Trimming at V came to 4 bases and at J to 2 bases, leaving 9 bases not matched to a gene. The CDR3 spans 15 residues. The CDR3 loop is CARSVNRGLTYEQYF. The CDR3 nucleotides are TGTGCCAGAAGCGTAAACAGGGGCCTTACCTACGAGCAGTACTTC.

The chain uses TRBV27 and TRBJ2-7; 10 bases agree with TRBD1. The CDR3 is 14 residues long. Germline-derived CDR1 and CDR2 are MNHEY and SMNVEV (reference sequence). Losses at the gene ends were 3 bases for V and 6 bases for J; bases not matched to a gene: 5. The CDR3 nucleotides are TGTGCCAGCAGTTTCGGGACAGGGGCCGCCGAGCAGTACTTC. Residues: CASSFGTGAAEQYF.

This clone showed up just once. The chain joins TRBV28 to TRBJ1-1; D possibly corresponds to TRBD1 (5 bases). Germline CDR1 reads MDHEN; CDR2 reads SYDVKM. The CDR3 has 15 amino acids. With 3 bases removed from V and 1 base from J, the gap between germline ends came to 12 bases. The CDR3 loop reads CASSFLMGGNTEAFF. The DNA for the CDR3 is TGTGCCAGCAGTTTCCTTATGGGGGGGAACACTGAAGCTTTCTTT.

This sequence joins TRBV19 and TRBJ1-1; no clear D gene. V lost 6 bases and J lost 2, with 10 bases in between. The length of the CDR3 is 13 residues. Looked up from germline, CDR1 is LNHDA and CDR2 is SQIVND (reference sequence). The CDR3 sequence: CASRTRRNTEAFF. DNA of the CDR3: TGTGCCAGTAGAACCAGGAGAAACACTGAAGCTTTCTTT.

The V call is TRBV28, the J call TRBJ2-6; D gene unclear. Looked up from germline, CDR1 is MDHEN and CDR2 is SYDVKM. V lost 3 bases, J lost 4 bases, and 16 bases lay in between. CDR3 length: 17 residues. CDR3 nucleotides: TGTGCCAGCAGTTTGGGCGGATATACTCTCGGGGCCAACGTCCTGACTTTC. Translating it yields CASSLGGYTLGANVLTF.

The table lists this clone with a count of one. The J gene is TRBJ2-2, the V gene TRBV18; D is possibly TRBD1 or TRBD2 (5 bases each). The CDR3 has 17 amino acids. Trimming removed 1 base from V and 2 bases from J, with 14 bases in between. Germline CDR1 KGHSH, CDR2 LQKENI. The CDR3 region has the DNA TGTGCCAGCTCACCACGATCGGGGCTAACTAACACCGGGGAGCTGTTTTTT. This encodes CASSPRSGLTNTGELFF.

The chain's CDR3 is CATSKEGGLEPQHF. In nucleotides, the CDR3 is TGTGCCACCAGCAAAGAAGGGGGCCTGGAGCCCCAGCATTTT. This chain links TRBV15 with TRBJ1-5; 7 bases are shared with TRBD1. Germline assignment: CDR1 LNHNV and CDR2 YYDKDF (reference sequence). After removal of 4 bases from V and 8 bases from J, the junction contained 8 bases not matched to a gene. This CDR3 comprises 14 residues.

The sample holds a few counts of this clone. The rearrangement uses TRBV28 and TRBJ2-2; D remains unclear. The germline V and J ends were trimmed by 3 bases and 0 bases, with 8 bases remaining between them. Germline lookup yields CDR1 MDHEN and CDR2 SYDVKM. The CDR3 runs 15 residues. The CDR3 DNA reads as TGTGCCAGCAGTTTTGGGAATTCGAACACCGGGGAGCTGTTTTTT. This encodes CASSFGNSNTGELFF.

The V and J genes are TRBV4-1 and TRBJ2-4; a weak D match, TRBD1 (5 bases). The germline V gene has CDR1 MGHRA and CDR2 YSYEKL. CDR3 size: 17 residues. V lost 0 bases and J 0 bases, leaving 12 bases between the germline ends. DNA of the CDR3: TGCGCCAGCAGCCAAGATCGGACACATACAGCCAAAAACATTCAGTACTTC. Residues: CASSQDRTHTAKNIQYF.

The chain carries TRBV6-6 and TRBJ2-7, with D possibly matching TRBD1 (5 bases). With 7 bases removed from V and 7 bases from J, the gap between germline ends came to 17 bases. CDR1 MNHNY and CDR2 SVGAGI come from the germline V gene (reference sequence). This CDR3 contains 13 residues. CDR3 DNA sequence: TGTGCCAGCAACGCGGCCCTTCGACAGGAGCAGTACTTC. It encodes CASNAALRQEQYF.

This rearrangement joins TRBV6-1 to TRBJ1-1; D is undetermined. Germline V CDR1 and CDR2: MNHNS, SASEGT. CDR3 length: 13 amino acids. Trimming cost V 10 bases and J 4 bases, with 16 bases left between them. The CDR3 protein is CATDRTGSTEAFF. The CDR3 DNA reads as TGTGCCACCGATAGGACCGGGAGCACTGAAGCTTTCTTT.

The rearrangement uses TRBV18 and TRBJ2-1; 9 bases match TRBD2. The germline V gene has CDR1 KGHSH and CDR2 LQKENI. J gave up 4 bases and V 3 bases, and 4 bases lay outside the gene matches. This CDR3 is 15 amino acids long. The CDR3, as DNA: TGTGCCAGCTCACCCGAGACTAGCGGTTACAATGAGCAGTTCTTC. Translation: CASSPETSGYNEQFF.

This CDR3 reads CASSRTSGGYEQYF. The CDR3 DNA reads TGCGCCAGCAGCCGGACTAGCGGGGGCTACGAGCAGTACTTC. This chain links TRBV5-1 with TRBJ2-7; 13 nucleotides agree with TRBD2. Trimming cost V 4 bases and J 3 bases; bases outside gene matches: 1. CDR3 length: 14 amino acids. The germline V gene has CDR1 SGHRS and CDR2 YFSETQ. The variable domain in full, completed from reference TRBV5-1 and TRBJ2-7, reads KAGVTQTPRYLIKTRGQQVTLSCSPISGHRSVSWYQQTPGQGLQFLFEYFSETQRNKGNFPGRFSGRQFSNSRSEMNVSTLELGDSALYLCASSRTSGGYEQYFGPGTRLTVT.